This TCR beta chain comes out of a study of cytomegalovirus exposure and HLA in healthy donors. Study-level points and caveats: Reportedly, fewer N-insertions than the approximately 650-donor mean appeared in an Asian-associated ancestry cluster in a later analysis.

The CDR3 has 16 residues. Trimming took 1 base from V and 5 from J; bases not matched to a gene: 7. Germline values: CDR1 SNHLY, CDR2 FYNNEI. The PCR contained 60 Vbeta and 13 Jbeta primers. Produced via immunoSEQ multiplex PCR; TCRdb's table is partial and in-frame only. The sample shows roughly 120,000 clones, over 6.5% of them seen only once. Comments on this clone: Its antigen is currently unknown.

This receptor was identified in a woman aged 35 to 49 in good health and CMV-seropositive. Input material: PBMCs. The V gene is TRBV2, the J gene TRBJ1-5; 8 nucleotides match TRBD1. CDR3 protein: CASSEGTTGVDQPQHF. The CDR3 DNA reads as TGTGCCAGCAGTGAAGGAACGACAGGGGTCGATCAGCCCCAGCATTTT.